This paragraph covers one T cell receptor beta chain sequence. The data originate from a study of blood T cell repertoires in COVID-19. Some clones are missing from TCRdb's copy, which holds only in-frame ones; the method was immunoSEQ multiplex PCR. Of around 30,000 clones in the sample, approximately 86% were seen once. CDR3 length: 13 residues. J gave up 1 base and V 5 bases, and 1 base lay outside the gene matches. Germline CDR1 and CDR2: SGHTA and FQGTGA. This clonotype was obtained from a woman of 80 years or more with active or convalescent COVID-19. The sample was peripheral blood. This sequence joins TRBV7-3 and TRBJ2-5; 7 bases map to TRBD1. In nucleotides, the CDR3 is TGTGCCAGCAGCCCAGGGGGCCAAGAGACCCAGTACTTC. Its protein product is CASSPGGQETQYF.